The rows below give T cell receptor beta chains drawn from one sample of a study of T cells in Graves' hyperthyroidism and ophthalmopathy. One entry per CDR3 protein, called by TCRdb with MiXCR from the multiplex PCR reads. This table holds 550,000 to 800,000 distinct CDR3 sequences, 15% to 20% found once. What was sequenced was blood. All receptors come from a man aged 50 to 60 with Graves' hyperthyroidism. Each CDR3 is given with its conserved first and last residue. The order of the fields is V gene, CDR3 protein.

v_call: TRBV28
cdr3_aa: CASSPRQKLLEAFF

v_call: TRBV10-1
cdr3_aa: CASSGEYKPDTQYF

v_call: TRBV25-1
cdr3_aa: CASSWWETGGDNEQFF

v_call: TRBV6-5
cdr3_aa: CASSYENHNQPQHF

v_call: TRBV20-1
cdr3_aa: CSATLGGSRRTYEQYF

v_call: TRBV11-2
cdr3_aa: CASSTYREQFF

v_call: TRBV6-1
cdr3_aa: CASSVDRSYGYTF

v_call: TRBV6-5
cdr3_aa: CASSYTLEYEQYF

v_call: TRBV5-1
cdr3_aa: CASSVQESQYF

v_call: TRBV20-1
cdr3_aa: CSARLTSGGEQYF

v_call: TRBV2
cdr3_aa: CASSDRTGKHEQFF

v_call: TRBV11-2
cdr3_aa: CASSPRLAQRMDHTDTQYF

v_call: TRBV19
cdr3_aa: CASSVTGQADSNQPQHF

v_call: TRBV27
cdr3_aa: CASSRQAYGYGYTF

v_call: TRBV7-6
cdr3_aa: CASSPRSTGELFF

v_call: TRBV20-1
cdr3_aa: CSATWWEEANNEQFF

v_call: TRBV12-3/TRBV12-4
cdr3_aa: CASSLGVPDTQYF

v_call: TRBV7-3
cdr3_aa: CASSLFASTDTQYF

v_call: TRBV14
cdr3_aa: CASSRTGADQPQHF

v_call: TRBV11-2
cdr3_aa: CASSSIGTSGRAIYNEQFF

v_call: TRBV11-2
cdr3_aa: CATSRGRADEQFF

v_call: TRBV6-2/TRBV6-3
cdr3_aa: CASSPRGGDEKLLF

v_call: TRBV28
cdr3_aa: CASSLSGDIIIRVHEQYF

v_call: TRBV4-3
cdr3_aa: CASSQLVGRGNAGELFF